The 29 T cell receptor beta chains below were found in one sample sequenced in a study of blood T cell repertoires in COVID-19. Data came from immunoSEQ multiplex PCR; TCRdb stores just in-frame clones and leaves some out. Counted here are 150,000 to 200,000 clones, 80% to 90% occurring once; the ten biggest clones make up roughly a fifth. Sequenced material: peripheral blood. These receptors all stem from a woman aged 80 or older with acute or convalescent COVID-19.

The genes are TRBV6-5 and TRBJ1-2; TRBD1 matches 7 bases. The V and J ends lost 7 bases and 1 base, in that order; junction bases with no gene match: 3. The CDR3 loop spans 13 amino acids. From germline, CDR1 is MNHEY and CDR2 SVGAGI. In DNA form, the CDR3 reads TGTGCCAGCAAGACAGGGATTAACTATGGCTACACCTTC. This sequence encodes CASKTGINYGYTF.

The chain recombines TRBV19 with TRBJ1-4; D remains ambiguous. V lost 10 bases to trimming and J lost 3 bases, with 12 bases between them. The CDR3 spans 13 residues. Germline V gene sequence: CDR1 LNHDA, CDR2 SQIVND (reference sequence). The CDR3 protein is CATRRTANEKLFF. The DNA of the CDR3 is TGTGCCACCCGGAGGACGGCTAATGAAAAACTGTTTTTT.

The sample holds a few counts of this clone. The chain has TRBV3-1 (or the pseudogene TRBV3-2) and TRBJ1-2, with TRBD1 identical over 7 bases. Germline lookup yields CDR1 LGHDT and CDR2 YNNKEL (reference sequence). The CDR3 loop spans 18 amino acids. Trimming removed 0 bases from V and 4 bases from J; junction bases left unmatched: 14. The CDR3 nucleotides are TGTGCCAGCAGCCAAGAGGGGGCCAAAAGGACAGGAACCTATGGCTACACCTTC. Translating gives CASSQEGAKRTGTYGYTF.

The chain recombines TRBV19 with TRBJ2-7; 9 nucleotides line up with TRBD2. CDR3 length: 16 residues. CDR1 and CDR2 (germline): LNHDA, SQIVND (reference sequence). The ends lost 3 bases at V and 6 bases at J; junction bases unmatched: 12. CDR3 nucleotides: TGTGCCAGTAGTATCCCTTCCGGGACTAGCTCGGTCGAGCAGTACTTC. Amino acid sequence: CASSIPSGTSSVEQYF.

This rearrangement joins TRBV9 to TRBJ2-5, with 7 bases aligning to TRBD2. V dropped 0 bases and J dropped 0; count of bases not matched to a gene: 5. CDR1 is SGDLS and CDR2 is YYNGEE in the germline V gene. The CDR3 totals 16 residues. The DNA for the CDR3 is TGTGCCAGCAGCGTAGAGCCAGCGGGGAACCAAGAGACCCAGTACTTC. Protein product: CASSVEPAGNQETQYF.

The J gene is TRBJ1-4, the V gene TRBV6-1, with D unclear. The V gene lost 7 bases and the J gene lost 10 bases, with 16 bases spanning the gap. There are 13 residues in the CDR3. Looked up from germline, CDR1 is MNHNS and CDR2 is SASEGT. The CDR3 protein is CASTPDGRGKLFF. CDR3 DNA: TGTGCCAGCACTCCCGACGGCCGGGGAAAACTGTTTTTT.

This clone has just one count. The chain couples TRBV25-1 to TRBJ2-5; weak D call: TRBD1 (7 bases). V was pared by 5 bases and J by 5 bases, with 15 bases between. This CDR3 contains 14 residues. CDR1 MGHDK and CDR2 SYGVNS come from the germline V gene. The CDR3 nucleotides read TGTGCCAGCAGTACTCAGGGGGGCGGCGAGACCCAGTACTTC. This codes for CASSTQGGGETQYF.

This clone has more than one count but fewer than ten. This chain connects TRBV6-6 to TRBJ1-6; D is undetermined. The CDR3 has 13 amino acids. Per the germline V gene, CDR1 is MNHNY and CDR2 is SVGAGI (reference sequence). V lost 6 bases to trimming and J lost 9 bases, with 12 bases between them. CDR3 in amino acids: CASSLTSGSPLHF. The CDR3 DNA follows: TGTGCCAGCAGCCTTACTAGTGGTTCACCCCTCCACTTT.

The chain combines TRBV11-1 with TRBJ2-1; D possibly corresponds to TRBD2 (6 bases). The germline gives CDR1 SGHAT, CDR2 FQDESV (reference sequence). Trimming pared 4 bases from V and 6 bases from J, leaving 16 bases between. This CDR3 has 15 residues. This CDR3 reads CASSWGDLGSNEQFF. In DNA, the CDR3 is TGTGCCAGCAGCTGGGGGGACCTCGGGTCCAATGAGCAGTTCTTC.

The V gene is TRBV2, the J gene TRBJ1-2; 7 bases agree with TRBD1. With 5 bases clipped from V and 1 base from J, the junction kept 1 base outside the gene matches. CDR3 length: 13 residues. The germline CDR1 and CDR2 sequences are SNHLY and FYNNEI. CDR3: CASSRDSNYGYTF. In nucleotides, the CDR3 is TGTGCCAGCAGTAGGGACAGTAACTATGGCTACACCTTC. The entire variable domain, with the rest obtained from reference TRBV2 and TRBJ1-2, is as follows: EPEVTQTPSHQVTQMGQEVILRCVPISNHLYFYWYRQILGQKVEFLVSFYNNEISEKSEIFDDQFSVERPDGSNFTLKIRSTKLEDSAMYFCASSRDSNYGYTFGSGTRLTVV.

The V call is TRBV5-1, the J call TRBJ1-2; D is perhaps TRBD1 (6 bases). CDR1 and CDR2 (germline): SGHRS, YFSETQ. The V and J ends lost 4 bases and 2 bases respectively, with 15 bases between them. This CDR3 contains 15 residues. DNA for the CDR3: TGCGCCAGCAGCCCAGAGACAGGCTACAACTATGGCTACACCTTC. This sequence encodes CASSPETGYNYGYTF.

V and J are TRBV5-1 and TRBJ2-2; 12 bases map to TRBD2. V trimming: 4 bases; J trimming: 4 bases; junction bases outside the gene matches: 11. Germline V gene data show CDR1 as SGHRS and CDR2 as YFSETQ. CDR3 size: 18 residues. The CDR3 DNA follows: TGCGCCAGCAGCCCCCGGCCTAGCGGGGGGGCCGGCACCGGGGAGCTGTTTTTT. Its translation: CASSPRPSGGAGTGELFF.

The chain combines TRBV5-8 with TRBJ1-4; a weak D match, TRBD1 (6 bases). This CDR3 region has 14 residues. The germline V gene encodes CDR1 SGHTS and CDR2 YDEGEE. V was cut by 5 bases and J by 8 bases, with 16 bases left in between. The CDR3 DNA reads TGTGCCAGCAGAGATACAGGGCACGGCGAAAAACTGTTTTTT. Its protein is CASRDTGHGEKLFF.

The chain is built from TRBV3-1 (or the pseudogene TRBV3-2) and TRBJ2-1, with 10 bases matching TRBD2. This CDR3 spans 16 amino acids. Germline CDR1 LGHDT, CDR2 YNNKEL (reference sequence). Germline trimming cut 5 bases from V and 4 bases from J; bases unmatched to any gene: 8. CDR3 in DNA: TGTGCCAGCAGCTTACTAGCGGGGATGGGTTACAATGAGCAGTTCTTC. Translating gives CASSLLAGMGYNEQFF.

The chain uses TRBV2 and TRBJ1-5; D may be TRBD1 (6 bases). The CDR3 is made up of 15 amino acids. Trimming left V 5 bases short and J 1 base short, with 12 bases between. Germline values: CDR1 SNHLY, CDR2 FYNNEI. In DNA, the CDR3 is TGTGCCAGCAGTTACACAGGGAAAAGCAATCAGCCCCAGCATTTT. Protein product: CASSYTGKSNQPQHF.

J is TRBJ2-3 and V is TRBV2, with 8 bases matching TRBD1. V was pared by 6 bases and J by 4 bases, with 6 bases of the junction left unmatched. Looked up from germline, CDR1 is SNHLY and CDR2 is FYNNEI. The CDR3 is 14 amino acids. The CDR3 region has the DNA TGTGCCAGCAGCTCAGACAGGGGCCCAGATACGCAGTATTTT. Protein sequence: CASSSDRGPDTQYF.

The chain employs TRBV2 and TRBJ1-2; D unresolved. Germline CDR1 and CDR2: SNHLY and FYNNEI. This CDR3 contains 13 residues. The V gene lost 6 bases and the J gene lost 2 bases, with 10 bases spanning the gap. The CDR3 DNA reads TGTGCCAGCAGATCGGGTCCGAACTATGGCTACACCTTC. This sequence encodes CASRSGPNYGYTF.

The chain recombines TRBV5-1 with TRBJ1-1, with 9 bases identical to TRBD1. The CDR3 consists of 17 residues. Unmatched junction bases numbered 6, after V lost 0 bases and J lost 0 bases. Germline V gene lookup returns CDR1 SGHRS and CDR2 YFSETQ. Here the CDR3 DNA reads TGCGCCAGCAGCTTGGACAGGGGGCCGTGGTTGAACACTGAAGCTTTCTTT. Translation gives CASSLDRGPWLNTEAFF.

This clone was recorded a few times. This chain uses TRBV19 with TRBJ1-3; tentatively, D is TRBD1 (5 bases). V dropped 3 bases and J dropped 4 bases, with 13 bases sitting between them. The germline gives CDR1 LNHDA, CDR2 SQIVND (reference sequence). The CDR3 runs to 15 residues. CDR3: CASSMGGSSGNTIYF. The CDR3 bases are TGTGCCAGTAGTATGGGGGGATCGTCGGGAAACACCATATATTTT.

The chain couples TRBV27 to TRBJ2-1, with 8 bases lining up with TRBD2. After removal of 7 bases from V and 4 bases from J, the junction contained 9 bases not matched to a gene. Germline CDR1 is MNHEY and CDR2 is SMNVEV (reference sequence). The CDR3 is 15 residues long. The CDR3 region is CASNRAGAGYNEQFF. The CDR3 nucleotides read TGTGCCAGCAACAGAGCGGGAGCTGGGTACAATGAGCAGTTCTTC.

The chain is built from TRBV4-1 and TRBJ2-1, with D possibly matching TRBD2 (6 bases). The germline gives CDR1 MGHRA, CDR2 YSYEKL. With 3 bases removed from V and 4 bases from J, the gap between germline ends came to 16 bases. CDR3 length equals 16 residues. The DNA for the CDR3 is TGCGCCAGCAGCCATACAAGGAGGGCCGCTTACAATGAGCAGTTCTTC. Translating gives CASSHTRRAAYNEQFF.

The gene calls are TRBV14 and TRBJ2-7; a weak D match, TRBD2 (6 bases). The CDR3 covers 17 residues. Germline-derived CDR1 and CDR2 are SGHDN and FVKESK. V was clipped by 2 bases and J by 2 bases, with 19 bases between them. CDR3 sequence (DNA): TGTGCCAGCAGCCAAAGTGCGGGGACCTTTGGGACCTACGAGCAGTACTTC. This translates into CASSQSAGTFGTYEQYF. Filled out from reference TRBV14 and TRBJ2-7, the complete variable domain reads EAGVTQFPSHSVIEKGQTVTLRCDPISGHDNLYWYRRVMGKEIKFLLHFVKESKQDESGMPNNRFLAERTGGTYSTLKVQPAELEDSGVYFCASSQSAGTFGTYEQYFGPGTRLTVT.

The genes are TRBV5-6 and TRBJ1-2; D is undetermined. The germline V gene encodes CDR1 SGHDT and CDR2 YYEEEE. This CDR3 is built from 13 residues. V lost 4 bases and J 1 base, leaving 8 bases between the germline ends. The CDR3 coding sequence is TGTGCCAGCAGCCCCGGGAGTAACTATGGCTACACCTTC. Protein sequence: CASSPGSNYGYTF.

The rearrangement links TRBV7-9 to TRBJ2-1; 10 nucleotides align to TRBD2. The CDR3 extends over 15 amino acids. Trimming cost V 5 bases and J 4 bases; bases outside gene matches: 5. The germline V gene has CDR1 SEHNR and CDR2 FQNEAQ (reference sequence). The CDR3 spells CASSPGLAVYNEQFF. DNA of the CDR3: TGTGCCAGCAGCCCAGGACTAGCGGTATACAATGAGCAGTTCTTC.

The V and J genes are TRBV11-2 and TRBJ1-6; unclear D gene. Trimming took off 5 bases at V and 10 bases at J, with 9 bases between the two ends. Germline assignment: CDR1 SGHAT and CDR2 FQNNGV. The CDR3 spans 12 residues. This chain's CDR3 is CASSHSGSPLHF. As DNA, the CDR3 is TGTGCCAGCAGCCATTCAGGATCACCCCTCCACTTT.

The chain joins TRBV9 to TRBJ1-2; 12 positions match TRBD1. V gave up 2 bases and J gave up 8 bases; unmatched junction bases: 4. This CDR3 region has 14 residues. Germline V CDR1 and CDR2: SGDLS, YYNGEE. The CDR3: CASSVDGTGGGYTF. In DNA, the CDR3 is TGTGCCAGCAGCGTGGACGGGACAGGGGGCGGCTACACCTTC.

The chain recombines TRBV3-1 (or the pseudogene TRBV3-2) with TRBJ2-7; maybe TRBD2 (6 bases). Trimming removed 4 bases at V and 1 base at J, with 11 bases between. The germline CDR1 and CDR2 sequences are LGHDT and YNNKEL (reference sequence). CDR3 length: 14 amino acids. CDR3 nucleotides: TGTGCCAGCAGCCTTGGGACTGATTCCTACGAGCAGTACTTC. This encodes CASSLGTDSYEQYF.

This chain joins TRBV5-4 and TRBJ2-4; 8 bases line up with TRBD2. From germline, CDR1 is SGHNT and CDR2 YYREEE (reference sequence). The CDR3 extends over 16 amino acids. J was trimmed by 0 bases and V by 3 bases; bases with no gene match: 5. CDR3 in amino acids: CASSSGGDLAKNIQYF. The CDR3 region has the DNA TGTGCCAGCAGCTCGGGGGGGGATCTAGCCAAAAACATTCAGTACTTC.

V usage is TRBV30 and J usage is TRBJ1-1; tentatively, D is TRBD1 (6 bases). V was shortened by 8 bases and J by 4 bases, with 17 bases between the two germline ends. The germline CDR1 and CDR2 sequences are GTSNPN and SVGIG (reference sequence). There are 13 residues in the CDR3. The CDR3: CAGGGFRGTEAFF. The CDR3 bases are TGTGCCGGGGGGGGCTTTCGGGGCACTGAAGCTTTCTTT.